A selection of T cell receptor beta chains follows, all from one sample in a study of human T cells and chemical hapten exposure. TCRdb recomputed calls from the RACE reads with MiXCR, one row per CDR3 protein. The data contain some 180,000 distinct CDR3 sequences, around 22% of them singletons. The starting material was whole blood, obtained in connection with sensitization to the hapten diphenylcyclopropenone (DPC). Receptor source: a woman aged 45 to 65 with alopecia areata. Some clones in this sample may be carry-over from other donors' samples. Each CDR3 is given with its conserved first and last residue. D genes are given only for firm matches. Only part of the rows carry a size: once, few, many, or a class if the clone is expanded.

-	TRBV29-1	-	TRBJ2-7	TGCAGCGTTGAGGGCAATTTCCCGCGATACGAGCAGTACTTC	CSVEGNFPRYEQYF
-	TRBV5-1	TRBD2	TRBJ2-1	TGCGCCAGCAGCTCTCTAGCGGGAGAGGCCTACAATGAGCAGTTCTTC	CASSSLAGEAYNEQFF
few	TRBV6-2/TRBV6-3	TRBD2	TRBJ2-1	TGTGCCAGCAGTCTCGGACTAGCGGGGATAAATGAGCAGTTCTTC	CASSLGLAGINEQFF
-	TRBV4-1	-	TRBJ2-7	TGCGCCAGCAGCCAAGATCCGGACGCTGTCTACGAGCAGTACTTC	CASSQDPDAVYEQYF
-	TRBV5-1	TRBD2	TRBJ2-7	TGCGCCAGCAGCCCTGGGGAGCGGGGAGACGAGCAGTACTTC	CASSPGERGDEQYF
-	TRBV12-3/TRBV12-4	TRBD2	TRBJ2-3	TGTGCCAGCAGTTTAATGCCAGCGGGAGGGCCTGGGATCACAGATACGCAGTATTTT	CASSLMPAGGPGITDTQYF
-	TRBV27	TRBD2	TRBJ2-1	TGTGCCAGCAGGGGGCTAGCGGGAGGGATAGAGCAGTTCTTC	CASRGLAGGIEQFF
few	TRBV29-1	TRBD2	TRBJ2-1	TGCAGCGTCGCCGAGACTAGCGGGAGTTACAATGAGCAGTTCTTC	CSVAETSGSYNEQFF
few	TRBV4-2	-	TRBJ2-1	TGTGCCAGCAGCCAAGAGTTCGGCAGGGGGGTACACAATGAGCAGTTCTTC	CASSQEFGRGVHNEQFF
few	TRBV29-1	-	TRBJ2-5	TGCAGCGTTACGAGCCAGGGCCAAGAGACCCAGTACTTC	CSVTSQGQETQYF
-	TRBV3-1	TRBD1	TRBJ1-1	TGTGCCAGCAGCCAGACAGGGGGCGCAAGGACTGAAGCTTTCTTT	CASSQTGGARTEAFF
-	TRBV7-2	-	TRBJ2-1	TGTGCCAGCAGCCCAGTTCGCTCCTACAATGAGCAGTTCTTC	CASSPVRSYNEQFF
few	TRBV12-3/TRBV12-4	-	TRBJ2-7	TGTGCCAGCAGTTCATCCTCTATTGGACTCCTACTTACCTACGAGCAGTACTTC	CASSSSSIGLLLTYEQYF
-	TRBV6-1	-	TRBJ1-1	TGTGCCAGCAGTGAACCTAACAGCATGAACACTGAAGCTTTCTTT	CASSEPNSMNTEAFF
few	TRBV9	-	TRBJ1-6	TGTGCCAGCAGCGTAGCCCTGGACAAGACCGATTCACCCCTCCACTTT	CASSVALDKTDSPLHF
-	TRBV29-1	-	TRBJ1-4	TGCAGCGTTGCTCGGACCGGAGCAACTAATGAAAAACTGTTTTTT	CSVARTGATNEKLFF
many	TRBV29-1	-	TRBJ2-3	TGCAGCGTGAGCGACAGCACAGATACGCAGTATTTT	CSVSDSTDTQYF
few	TRBV20-1	-	TRBJ2-7	TGCAGTGCTCGGAACTATGGCCAGGGCCGTTACGAGCAGTACTTC	CSARNYGQGRYEQYF
-	TRBV29-1	-	TRBJ2-1	TGCAGCGGGGGGGATTACAATGAGCAGTTCTTC	CSGGDYNEQFF
few	TRBV20-1	-	TRBJ1-3	TGCAGTGCCCTCGCCGGGGCTGGAAACACCATATATTTT	CSALAGAGNTIYF
-	TRBV20-1	-	TRBJ1-2	TGCAGTGTTGGGATCGGGACTGTGAATGGCTACACCTTC	CSVGIGTVNGYTF
-	TRBV29-1	-	TRBJ2-7	TGCAGCGTTGAGGCCCAGGAGGGCTACGAGCAGTACTTC	CSVEAQEGYEQYF